This is a list of T cell receptor beta chains from one sample in a study of PD-1 blockade in mismatch repair-deficient tumors. Clones were read by immunoSEQ multiplex PCR, and TCRdb kept only the in-frame ones, dropping some. The sample shows 90,000 to 130,000 clones, approximately 80% of them seen only once. Sequencing used peripheral blood, obtained around 60 weeks after starting pembrolizumab. Every receptor here comes from an adult with mismatch repair-deficient cancer. Each CDR3 is given with its conserved first and last residue.

TRBV10-3 CAINNLAGAGTGELFF
TRBV11-2 CASSLGALPEETQYF
TRBV19 CASRNRGSYNEQFF
TRBV9 CASSVGPGTDTQYF
TRBV11-2 CASSPMGLRSYEQYF
TRBV19 CASRGQLGNTEAFF
TRBV7-3 CASSGTGPSTNYGYTF
TRBV4-1 CASSQVKGQPQHF
TRBV7-2 CASSLGAAGGEEQYF
TRBV7-2 CASSSPQGPTFEQYF
TRBV29-1 CSAGETGGRTEAFF
TRBV6-1 CASSEVDTYNQPQHF
TRBV19 CASRDRETNEKLFF
TRBV11-1 CASSLGSGYGYTF
TRBV19 CASSIARSYEQYF
TRBV18 CASSLNPFANTGELFF
TRBV11-2 CASSPRRATNEKLFF
TRBV30 CAWSVPWRASEQYF
TRBV18 CASSPIGQGYEQYF
TRBV2 CASSEQGPTYEQYF
TRBV6-1 CASAESTGWAGEQYF
TRBV6-1 CASQFYRGGNTEAFF
TRBV30 CAWLRGGGTEAFF
TRBV11-3 CASSATSGTRHTGELFF
TRBV6-1 CASRSGTSGGNIQYF
TRBV7-2 CASSLEQGAGAHEQFF
TRBV7-2 CASSYKGQDPPNSNQPQHF
TRBV7-7 CASSPGASYEQYF
TRBV5-1 CASSLGPEQGTYEQYF
TRBV5-4 CASSTPGAPPETQYF
TRBV10-3 CAISDPRERDTQYF
TRBV4-2 CASSSMHTYEQYF
TRBV25-1 CASKDSGPNTEAFF